This passage covers 17 T cell receptor beta chains from one sample sequenced in a study of cytomegalovirus exposure and HLA in healthy donors. It was with 60 Vbeta and 13 Jbeta primers that the PCR ran. Method: immunoSEQ multiplex PCR; TCRdb's copy keeps in-frame clones and lacks some. Of 100,000 to 120,000 clones listed, more than 60% are singletons. Sequenced material: PBMCs. These receptors were collected from a woman aged 40-49 years in good health and CMV-seropositive.

The chain links TRBV4-1 to TRBJ2-7, with D hard to call. Germline V gene lookup returns CDR1 MGHRA and CDR2 YSYEKL. V was cut by 0 bases and J by 7 bases, with 10 bases left in between. The CDR3 loop spans 13 amino acids. In nucleotides, the CDR3 is TGCGCCAGCAGCCAAGATTCAGAGAGGGAGCAGTACTTC. Protein sequence: CASSQDSEREQYF.

CDR3 bases: TGTGCCAGCAGCGATAGCGGGGTCGAGACCGGGGAGCTGTTTTTT. Encoded protein: CASSDSGVETGELFF. This sequence joins TRBV9 and TRBJ2-2; TRBD2 matches 8 bases. The CDR3 length is 15 residues. Germline loops: CDR1 SGDLS, CDR2 YYNGEE. Unmatched junction bases numbered 6, after V lost 3 bases and J lost 5 bases.

The chain combines TRBV28 with TRBJ2-4; the D gene is possibly TRBD2 (5 bases). V was cut by 7 bases and J by 5 bases, with 18 bases left in between. Germline V gene sequence: CDR1 MDHEN, CDR2 SYDVKM. The CDR3 spans 15 residues. This CDR3 is CASKNLALAQNIQYF. CDR3 nucleotides: TGTGCCAGCAAAAATCTAGCCCTAGCACAAAACATTCAGTACTTC.

CDR3 protein: CASGTSPGTSTYEQFF. The CDR3 nucleotides read TGTGCTAGTGGTACCTCCCCCGGGACTAGTACTTATGAGCAGTTCTTC. V usage is TRBV12-5 and J usage is TRBJ2-1; 8 bases map to TRBD2. V lost 5 bases and J lost 8; bases outside the gene matches: 14. The CDR3 is made up of 16 amino acids. Per germline, CDR1 LGHNT and CDR2 FRNRAP. The full variable domain, with the rest looked up from reference TRBV12-5 and TRBJ2-1, is DARVTQTPRHKVTEMGQEVTMRCQPILGHNTVFWYRQTMMQGLELLAYFRNRAPLDDSGMPKDRFSAEMPDATLATLKIQPSEPRDSAVYFCASGTSPGTSTYEQFFGPGTRLTVL.

This chain uses TRBV2 with TRBJ2-5; 7 bases agree with TRBD1. The DNA end is more similar to TRBJ2-7, so the J call may be wrong. CDR3 length: 15 residues. Germline V gene sequence: CDR1 SNHLY, CDR2 FYNNEI. The DNA for the CDR3 is TGTGCCAGCAGTGTTTCAAAGGGGGCGAACTACGAGCAGTACTTC. Translating gives CASSVSKGANYEQYF.

The CDR3 DNA is TGTGCCACCAGCCGATGGGCCGGGACAGGGGAACAAGAGACCCAGTACTTC. It translates to CATSRWAGTGEQETQYF. The V gene is TRBV15, the J gene TRBJ2-5; 10 bases align to TRBD1. CDR3 length equals 17 residues. The J segment lost 2 bases and the V segment lost 5 bases, leaving 11 bases of the junction unmatched. CDR1 is LNHNV and CDR2 is YYDKDF in the germline V gene (reference sequence).

As for this clone: One end of the junction does not line up with germline, which may come from a read error. This chain links TRBV5-5 with TRBJ2-7, with D perhaps matching TRBD1 (5 bases). This CDR3 is 13 amino acids long. Germline V gives CDR1 SGHKS, CDR2 YYEKEE (reference sequence). The CDR3 protein is CASSAQGQGSCLF. CDR3 in DNA: TGTGCCAGCAGCGCCCAGGGTCAGGGTTCCTGTCTCTTC.

V is TRBV7-6 and J is TRBJ2-3; no clear D gene. Germline V lookup: CDR1 SGHVS, CDR2 FNYEAQ. This CDR3 comprises 14 residues. V lost 0 bases, J lost 4 bases, and 8 bases lay in between. The CDR3, as DNA: TGTGCCAGCAGCTTAGCAACTCTGGCAGATACGCAGTATTTT. This codes for CASSLATLADTQYF.

V is TRBV28 and J is TRBJ2-1; TRBD2 matches at 7 bases. This CDR3 has 15 residues. The germline V gene encodes CDR1 MDHEN and CDR2 SYDVKM. The ends lost 5 bases at V and 6 bases at J; junction bases unmatched: 10. This CDR3 reads CASSPLGRTTNEQFF. The CDR3 DNA follows: TGTGCCAGCAGTCCCCTCGGGAGGACCACCAATGAGCAGTTCTTC. Variable domain in full (rest from reference TRBV28 and TRBJ2-1): DVKVTQSSRYLVKRTGEKVFLECVQDMDHENMFWYRQDPGLGLRLIYFSYDVKMKEKGDIPEGYSVSREKKERFSLILESASTNQTSMYLCASSPLGRTTNEQFFGPGTRLTVL.

The rearrangement links TRBV28 to TRBJ1-3, with 10 nucleotides matching TRBD1. The CDR3 is 18 residues long. V lost 1 base, J lost 3 bases, and 9 bases stayed unmatched. Germline V gene sequence: CDR1 MDHEN, CDR2 SYDVKM. The CDR3 spells CASSLFGSGTGDGNTIYF. DNA of the CDR3: TGTGCCAGCAGTTTATTCGGTTCCGGGACAGGGGATGGAAACACCATATATTTT.

J is TRBJ2-5 and V is TRBV5-1; 8 positions agree with TRBD1. The CDR3 is 15 residues long. Germline CDR1 is SGHRS and CDR2 is YFSETQ. The ends lost 0 bases at V and 2 bases at J; junction bases unmatched: 3. The DNA of the CDR3 is TGCGCCAGCAGCTTGGCAGGGGGCTCACAAGAGACCCAGTACTTC. Translating it yields CASSLAGGSQETQYF.

V gene TRBV21-1 combines with J gene TRBJ1-5; the listed D gene, TRBD1, was not tested against the DNA. TRBV21-1 is designated a pseudogene. The CDR3 spans 16 residues. For the CDR3, the DNA is TGTGCCAGCAGCAAAGTGGACAGGGAGAGCAATCAGCCCCAGCATTTT. The encoded protein is CASSKVDRESNQPQHF.

The chain couples TRBV4-2 to TRBJ2-3; 9 bases align to TRBD2. Germline V lookup: CDR1 LGHNA, CDR2 YNFKEQ. The V gene end was trimmed by 0 bases and the J gene end by 3 bases; junction bases not matched to a gene: 7. The CDR3 is 17 amino acids. This CDR3 reads CASSQDPIAGETDTQYF. In nucleotides, the CDR3 is TGTGCCAGCAGCCAAGACCCCATAGCGGGAGAGACAGATACGCAGTATTTT.

This rearrangement joins TRBV5-1 to TRBJ1-5, with D maybe TRBD1 (5 bases). V lost 4 bases, J lost 5 bases, and 16 bases lay in between. CDR3 length equals 15 residues. Germline V lookup: CDR1 SGHRS, CDR2 YFSETQ. The CDR3 loop is CASSPGSQGHQPQHF. CDR3 bases: TGCGCCAGCAGCCCAGGATCTCAGGGTCATCAGCCCCAGCATTTT.

The chain couples TRBV4-1 to TRBJ2-1; TRBD2 might be the D (5 bases). CDR1 is MGHRA and CDR2 is YSYEKL in the germline V gene. CDR3 length equals 12 residues. V lost 0 bases to trimming and J lost 13 bases, with 10 bases between them. CDR3 in amino acids: CASSQDEGIQFF. The CDR3 DNA reads as TGCGCCAGCAGCCAAGATGAGGGTATACAGTTCTTC.

The chain combines TRBV5-6 with TRBJ1-1; 8 bases map to TRBD1. V gave up 5 bases and J gave up 3 bases; unmatched junction bases: 6. This CDR3 comprises 14 residues. Per the germline V gene, CDR1 is SGHDT and CDR2 is YYEEEE. CDR3 amino acids: CASRGQDEDTEAFF. The CDR3 DNA follows: TGTGCCAGCAGGGGACAGGATGAGGACACTGAAGCTTTCTTT.

This clone was detected a few times. The rearrangement uses TRBV10-3 and TRBJ2-1; possible D gene TRBD2, 6 bases. Germline-derived CDR1 and CDR2 are ENHRY and SYGVKD. V was cut by 2 bases and J by 5 bases, with 16 bases left in between. The CDR3 length is 16 residues. As DNA, the CDR3 is TGTGCCATCAGTGAGAGGGACGGATTAGCGGACAATGAGCAGTTCTTC. This translates into CAISERDGLADNEQFF.